This TCR beta chain stems from a study of PD-L1 blockade in urothelial cancer. Overall study context: Samples came from 3 weeks, at the second dose, and 6 weeks into treatment. The study recovered a median of 141,255 T cells per blood sample.

Noted time point: pretreatment peripheral blood. Unmatched junction bases numbered 9, after V lost 4 bases and J lost 4 bases. The germline V gene encodes CDR1 MDHEN and CDR2 SYDVKM. The CDR3 runs 15 residues. Profiled with immunoSEQ multiplex PCR; TCRdb holds only in-frame clones, not every one. The table lists tens of thousands of clones, 80% to 85% of them singletons. This specimen was PBMCs, taken around atezolizumab (anti-PD-L1) treatment. The chain employs TRBV28 and TRBJ2-7, with 8 bases identical to TRBD1. This receptor was obtained from a man aged 55 to 70 with urothelial cancer. This CDR3 is CASSSPGGPRYEQYF. Here the CDR3 DNA reads TGTGCCAGCAGTTCCCCAGGGGGCCCTCGGTACGAGCAGTACTTC.